Following are 31 T cell receptor beta chains from one sample sequenced in a study of T cells in Graves' hyperthyroidism and ophthalmopathy. Amplified regions were TCR beta CDR3 sequences from RNA transcripts. The TCR CDR3 first-round RT-PCR relied on the HTBI primer set. TCRdb recomputed calls from the multiplex PCR reads with MiXCR, one row per CDR3 protein. This repertoire shows over 350,000 distinct CDR3 sequences, less than 20% found once; its top ten account for 40%. What was sequenced was blood. These receptor sequences come from a man aged 18 to 30 with Graves' ophthalmopathy.

The CDR3 bases are TGTGCCAGCACCCCGGAAGGGAGGGACACCGGGGAGCTGTTTTTT. Translated, it gives CASTPEGRDTGELFF. The chain uses TRBV11-2 and TRBJ2-2, with TRBD2 identical over 7 bases. This CDR3 comprises 15 residues. Germline values: CDR1 SGHAT, CDR2 FQNNGV. V dropped 7 bases and J dropped 3; count of bases not matched to a gene: 8.

The chain carries TRBV3-1 and TRBJ2-2, with 9 bases lining up with TRBD2. The germline gives CDR1 LGHDT, CDR2 YNNKEL (reference sequence). The CDR3 loop spans 17 amino acids. The ends lost 0 bases at V and 5 bases at J; junction bases unmatched: 7. In DNA, the CDR3 is TGTGCCAGCAGCCAAGATCGTCTAGCGGGGTCTACCGGGGAGCTGTTTTTT. This translates into CASSQDRLAGSTGELFF.

In this sample, this clonotype turned up many times. The chain joins TRBV5-1 to TRBJ2-1; 9 positions match TRBD2. The V gene's germline CDR1 is SGHRS and CDR2 YFSETQ. The CDR3 runs 17 residues. With 0 bases clipped from V and 6 bases from J, the junction kept 10 bases outside the gene matches. For the CDR3, the DNA is TGCGCCAGCAGCTTGGCAAGCGGGGGGCCCCCTGGCAATGAGCAGTTCTTC. Its protein is CASSLASGGPPGNEQFF.

This clonotype was observed many times. The J gene is TRBJ1-6, the V gene TRBV2; D is possibly TRBD1 (5 bases). CDR1 is SNHLY and CDR2 is FYNNEI in the germline V gene. CDR3 length: 13 residues. Trimming pared 7 bases from V and 10 bases from J, leaving 14 bases between. Here the CDR3 reads CASNAGRRSPLHF. In DNA form, the CDR3 reads TGTGCCAGCAATGCAGGGAGGAGGTCACCCCTCCACTTT.

The chain couples TRBV19 to TRBJ1-1; D gene ambiguous. Germline V gene sequence: CDR1 LNHDA, CDR2 SQIVND (reference sequence). The CDR3 is made up of 12 amino acids. V was pared by 1 base and J by 8 bases, with 8 bases between. The CDR3 DNA is TGTGCCAGTAGTATAGCGCGGCAAGAAGCTTTCTTT. As protein: CASSIARQEAFF.

Regarding this clonotype: A much larger clone lies a single base off, so this may be a read error. This chain links TRBV20-1 with TRBJ1-5; no clear D. The V end was cut by 6 bases, the J end by 4 bases, with 22 bases between. Germline CDR1 is DFQATT and CDR2 is SNEGSKA (reference sequence). The CDR3 covers 16 residues. The CDR3 loop is CSATLGISGRNQPQHF. DNA of the CDR3: TGCAGTGCAACGCTGGGAATCTCCGGCAGGAATCAGCCCCAGCATTTT.

This clonotype was seen repeatedly, ten times or more. J is TRBJ1-2 and V is TRBV12-3 or TRBV12-4; D call uncertain. There are 12 residues in the CDR3. V lost 0 bases and J lost 6, with 5 bases in between. The CDR3 region has the DNA TGTGCCAGCAGTTTAGCAAGGGATGGCTACACCTTC. Protein sequence: CASSLARDGYTF.

The chain links TRBV13 to TRBJ2-3; TRBD2 is a possible D gene (7 bases). Germline lookup yields CDR1 PRHDT and CDR2 FYEKMQ (reference sequence). The germline V and J ends were trimmed by 5 bases and 2 bases, with 17 bases remaining between them. The CDR3 is made up of 16 amino acids. The CDR3 loop reads CASSATGGPATDTQYF. In nucleotides, the CDR3 is TGTGCCAGCAGCGCGACCGGGGGGCCGGCCACAGATACGCAGTATTTT.

This clonotype has at least ten counts. The J gene is TRBJ2-5, the V gene TRBV11-1; D possibly uses TRBD1 or TRBD2 (5 bases each). With 5 bases removed from V and 4 bases from J, the gap between germline ends came to 17 bases. The CDR3 is made up of 15 amino acids. Germline-derived CDR1 and CDR2 are SGHAT and FQDESV (reference sequence). The CDR3 here is CASSPLGAGGETQYF. CDR3 bases: TGTGCCAGCAGCCCTCTCGGGGCTGGAGGAGAGACCCAGTACTTC.

The chain carries TRBV19 and TRBJ1-1; 9 nucleotides align to TRBD1. Germline CDR1 LNHDA, CDR2 SQIVND (reference sequence). There are 16 residues in the CDR3. After removal of 5 bases from V and 1 base from J, the junction contained 8 bases not matched to a gene. The CDR3 sequence is CASSLSTGGSNTEAFF. The CDR3 DNA follows: TGTGCCAGTAGTCTTTCCACAGGGGGCTCGAACACTGAAGCTTTCTTT.

This clonotype was recorded many times. The chain recombines TRBV7-8 with TRBJ1-1; unclear D gene. V lost 3 bases and J lost 0, with 14 bases in between. Germline CDR1 reads SGHVS; CDR2 reads FQNEAQ. The CDR3 covers 16 residues. Here the CDR3 reads CASSFFPRSLNTEAFF. As DNA, the CDR3 is TGTGCCAGCAGCTTCTTTCCCCGGAGTCTGAACACTGAAGCTTTCTTT.

There are many counts of this clonotype. J is TRBJ1-2 and V is TRBV15; no clear D. Germline V gene sequence: CDR1 LNHNV, CDR2 YYDKDF (reference sequence). V was trimmed by 3 bases and J by 1 base, leaving 6 bases between them. CDR3 length: 13 amino acids. The CDR3 DNA reads TGTGCCACCAGCAGCATGCTTAACTATGGCTACACCTTC. It encodes CATSSMLNYGYTF. The full variable domain, its missing parts supplied by reference TRBV15 and TRBJ1-2, is DAMVIQNPRYQVTQFGKPVTLSCSQTLNHNVMYWYQQKSSQAPKLLFHYYDKDFNNEADTPDNFQSRRPNTSFCFLDIRSPGLGDTAMYLCATSSMLNYGYTFGSGTRLTVV.

This clonotype appeared a single time. The chain employs TRBV18 and TRBJ1-4; D perhaps matches TRBD1 (5 bases). Between the trimmed V and J ends, which lost 2 bases and 7 bases, there was a span of 8 bases. Per germline, CDR1 KGHSH and CDR2 LQKENI. The CDR3 is 13 residues long. The CDR3 is CASSPRGSEKLFF. The CDR3 DNA is TGTGCCAGCTCACCAAGGGGTTCTGAAAAACTGTTTTTT. Variable domain in full (rest from reference TRBV18 and TRBJ1-4): NAGVMQNPRHLVRRRGQEARLRCSPMKGHSHVYWYRQLPEEGLKFMVYLQKENIIDESGMPKERFSAEFPKEGPSILRIQQVVRGDSAAYFCASSPRGSEKLFFGSGTQLSVL.

The genes are TRBV9 and TRBJ1-4; 7 bases match TRBD1. Trimming removed 0 bases from V and 8 bases from J; junction bases left unmatched: 7. Germline V gives CDR1 SGDLS, CDR2 YYNGEE. The CDR3 totals 15 residues. Written as DNA, the CDR3 is TGTGCCAGCAGCGTAGGATTTCAGACAGGGGAAAAACTGTTTTTT. Encoded protein: CASSVGFQTGEKLFF.

This clonotype was counted ten times or more. The gene calls are TRBV12-3 or TRBV12-4 and TRBJ2-2; either TRBD1 or TRBD2 may fit D (5 bases each). There are 14 residues in the CDR3. V was trimmed by 10 bases and J by 6 bases, leaving 18 bases between them. The CDR3 sequence: CATHSGAASGELFF. The CDR3 region has the DNA TGTGCCACCCATTCCGGGGCGGCGTCCGGGGAGCTGTTTTTT.

This clonotype was observed many times. CDR3 residues: CASSHRDLGGYEQYF. The CDR3 coding sequence is TGTGCCAGCTCTCATCGAGACCTCGGCGGGTACGAGCAGTACTTC. The genes are TRBV27 and TRBJ2-7; D may be TRBD2 (5 bases). CDR1 is MNHEY and CDR2 is SMNVEV in the germline V gene (reference sequence). The CDR3 is 15 residues long. The V end lost 8 bases, the J end lost 4 bases, and 21 bases lay between the germline ends.

This clonotype was seen many times. This chain connects TRBV12-3 or TRBV12-4 to TRBJ1-1, with 12 bases identical to TRBD1. V shed 5 bases, J shed 6 bases, and the junction held 10 bases outside the gene matches. This CDR3 is built from 16 residues. CDR3 loop: CASSIWDRGPVAEAFF. CDR3 nucleotides: TGTGCCAGCAGTATATGGGACAGGGGGCCGGTGGCTGAAGCTTTCTTT.

This clonotype was seen only a few times. This may stem from a read error, because a much larger clone lies one nucleotide away. This chain connects TRBV27 to TRBJ1-2, with 12 bases aligning to TRBD1. Germline V gene sequence: CDR1 MNHEY, CDR2 SMNVEV (reference sequence). The CDR3 consists of 13 residues. J gave up 7 bases and V 4 bases, and 1 base lay outside the gene matches. The CDR3 DNA follows: TGTGCCAGCAGTTGGGGACAGGGGGCTGGCTACACCTTC. This codes for CASSWGQGAGYTF.

As to this clonotype: This may stem from a read error, because a much larger clone lies one nucleotide away. In DNA, the CDR3 is TGTGCCAGCAGCCTTCTACAGGGTTATGAAGCTCTCTTT. Translated, it gives CASSLLQGYEALF. The chain uses TRBV5-5 and TRBJ1-1; perhaps TRBD1 as D (6 bases). The length of the CDR3 is 13 residues. The V gene's germline CDR1 is SGHKS and CDR2 YYEKEE (reference sequence).

This clonotype was counted many times. The chain combines TRBV2 with TRBJ2-3; maybe TRBD2 (6 bases). The germline CDR1 and CDR2 sequences are SNHLY and FYNNEI. CDR3 length equals 15 residues. V dropped 6 bases and J dropped 2 bases, with 15 bases sitting between them. CDR3 residues: CASSAHRDFTDTQYF. The DNA for the CDR3 is TGTGCCAGCAGCGCCCACCGGGACTTCACAGATACGCAGTATTTT.

Comment on this clonotype: The junction departs from the called germline gene at one end, perhaps through a read error. The chain uses TRBV6-4 and TRBJ1-3; 10 bases are a match to TRBD1. The germline gives CDR1 MRHNA, CDR2 SNTAGT. The CDR3 sequence is 16 residues long. CDR3 in amino acids: CTSRGQGSPEGNTIYF. Written as DNA, the CDR3 is TGTACCAGCAGGGGACAGGGGAGCCCCGAGGGAAACACCATATATTTT.

This sequence joins TRBV19 and TRBJ2-2, with 12 bases aligning to TRBD1. Germline V gene data show CDR1 as LNHDA and CDR2 as SQIVND (reference sequence). The CDR3 has 17 amino acids. The V gene end was trimmed by 4 bases and the J gene end by 4 bases; junction bases not matched to a gene: 7. In nucleotides, the CDR3 is TGTGCCAGTAGTAACCGGGACAGGGGGCGCGTCACCGGGGAGCTGTTTTTT. Its translation is CASSNRDRGRVTGELFF.

This clonotype was detected a few times. This chain connects TRBV25-1 to TRBJ1-2; maybe TRBD1 (6 bases). V was trimmed by 2 bases and J by 4 bases, leaving 14 bases between them. Germline V lookup: CDR1 MGHDK, CDR2 SYGVNS. This CDR3 contains 15 residues. This chain's CDR3 is CASSEGYGGGYGYTF. DNA for the CDR3: TGTGCCAGCAGTGAAGGGTATGGGGGCGGCTATGGCTACACCTTC.

This chain connects TRBV5-1 to TRBJ1-2, with 10 nucleotides matching TRBD1. The CDR3 spans 16 residues. The V and J ends lost 0 bases and 2 bases, in that order; junction bases with no gene match: 4. The germline V gene has CDR1 SGHRS and CDR2 YFSETQ. This CDR3 reads CASSLAGTGANYGYTF. The CDR3 coding sequence is TGCGCCAGCAGCTTGGCCGGGACAGGGGCCAACTATGGCTACACCTTC.

This clonotype was seen repeatedly, ten times or more. The rearrangement joins TRBV20-1 to TRBJ2-3, with TRBD1 matching 9 bases. The ends lost 6 bases at V and 4 bases at J; junction bases unmatched: 8. Germline values: CDR1 DFQATT, CDR2 SNEGSKA (reference sequence). CDR3 length: 14 residues. The DNA for the CDR3 is TGCAGTGCGGCTAGGGGACAGGGTCCAGATACGCAGTATTTT. This sequence encodes CSAARGQGPDTQYF.

The chain joins TRBV5-5 to TRBJ2-7; the match to TRBD1 covers 9 bases. The CDR3 runs 17 residues. J gave up 1 base and V 4 bases, and 12 bases lay outside the gene matches. CDR1 SGHKS and CDR2 YYEKEE come from the germline V gene (reference sequence). As DNA, the CDR3 is TGTGCCAGCAGCGGCAGAGGGGTTGGGACAGGGTCCTACGAGCAGTACTTC. Amino acids: CASSGRGVGTGSYEQYF.

This clonotype was detected a few times. The J gene is TRBJ2-2, the V gene TRBV29-1; D is possibly TRBD1 or TRBD2 (7 bases each). Trimming took 6 bases from V and 7 from J, leaving 24 bases between them. The CDR3 is made up of 16 amino acids. CDR1 and CDR2 (germline): SQVTM, ANQGSEA. In nucleotides, the CDR3 is TGCAGCGTCGAGGGGGCACCTCTCACGGGGGGCGGGGAGCTGTTTTTT. Translating gives CSVEGAPLTGGGELFF.

The rearrangement uses TRBV5-1 and TRBJ2-2; D remains unclear. The V and J ends lost 4 bases and 6 bases respectively, with 13 bases between them. The V gene's germline CDR1 is SGHRS and CDR2 YFSETQ. The CDR3 has 14 amino acids. This CDR3 reads CASSIGPRSGELFF. In DNA form, the CDR3 reads TGCGCCAGCAGCATAGGGCCTAGGTCCGGGGAGCTGTTTTTT.

This clonotype was seen more than once but under ten times. The chain carries TRBV19 and TRBJ2-2; the D is unclear. V lost 7 bases to trimming and J lost 5 bases, with 11 bases between them. This CDR3 contains 13 residues. Germline CDR1 and CDR2: LNHDA and SQIVND (reference sequence). DNA for the CDR3: TGTGCCAGTACCTGGGCGGAAACCGGGGAGCTGTTTTTT. This gives the protein CASTWAETGELFF.

This clonotype was counted many times. V usage is TRBV7-8 and J usage is TRBJ2-5, with D possibly TRBD1 on 6 matching bases. Germline V lookup: CDR1 SGHVS, CDR2 FQNEAQ. V lost 1 base and J lost 3, with 6 bases in between. This CDR3 contains 13 residues. This CDR3 is CASSLGTEETQYF. The DNA of the CDR3 is TGTGCCAGCAGCTTAGGGACAGAAGAGACCCAGTACTTC.

This clonotype appeared a few times. The germline gene is not matched at one end of the junction; a read error may be the cause. The rearrangement joins TRBV6-1 to TRBJ2-7, with 8 positions matching TRBD1. Germline-derived CDR1 and CDR2 are MNHNS and SASEGT. CDR3 size: 14 residues. CDR3 in DNA: TGTGCCAGCAGAGAAGGACAGGGATCCTACGAGCAGTACTTC. It codes for CASREGQGSYEQYF.